These 3 T cell receptor beta chains were all obtained from the same sample, sequenced in a study of blood T cells in healthy people across ages. Together with a sample-barcoded 5' primer, a J-beta primer mix was included in a second PCR lasting about 7 to 11 cycles. TCRdb independently ran MiXCR on the 5' RACE reads; one entry per CDR3 protein. The table records approximately 350,000 distinct CDR3 sequences, approximately 52% of them present only once. Material: blood. Source of these receptors: a man aged 55 to 70 in good health.

The V gene is TRBV27, the J gene TRBJ1-2; TRBD1 aligns across 10 bases. This CDR3 comprises 16 residues. J lost 1 base, V lost 0 bases, and 2 bases had no gene match. From germline, CDR1 is MNHEY and CDR2 SMNVEV (reference sequence). CDR3 DNA sequence: TGTGCCAGCAGTTTATCGAGGACAGGGGGTAACTATGGCTACACCTTC. Protein sequence: CASSLSRTGGNYGYTF.

On this clonotype: A much larger clone differs from this one at a single base, so this may be a read error. The rearrangement links TRBV5-1 to TRBJ1-1; no definite D call. V lost 3 bases to trimming and J lost 10 bases, with 16 bases between them. The CDR3 consists of 13 residues. In germline, CDR1 is SGHRS, CDR2 YFSETQ. CDR3: CASSSASRSAAFF. CDR3 coding DNA: TGCGCCAGCAGCTCGGCGTCCAGGTCTGCAGCTTTCTTT.

The gene calls are TRBV29-1 and TRBJ1-2; D remains unclear. The CDR3 is 13 amino acids. The germline V gene has CDR1 SQVTM and CDR2 ANQGSEA. The germline V and J ends were trimmed by 6 bases and 1 base, with 12 bases remaining between them. The CDR3 DNA reads TGCAGCGTCTGGACGGATCGTAACTATGGCTACACCTTC. Its translation: CSVWTDRNYGYTF.